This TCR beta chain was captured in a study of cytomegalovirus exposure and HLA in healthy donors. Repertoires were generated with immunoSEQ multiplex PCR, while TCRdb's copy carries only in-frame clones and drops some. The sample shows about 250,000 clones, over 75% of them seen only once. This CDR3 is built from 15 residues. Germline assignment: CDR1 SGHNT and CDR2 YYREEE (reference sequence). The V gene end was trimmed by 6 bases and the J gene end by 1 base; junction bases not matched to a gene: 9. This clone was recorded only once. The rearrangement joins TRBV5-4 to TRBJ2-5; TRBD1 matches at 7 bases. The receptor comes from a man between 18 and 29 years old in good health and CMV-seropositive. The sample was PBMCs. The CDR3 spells CASNMQGERQETQYF. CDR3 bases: TGTGCCAGCAACATGCAGGGGGAGCGCCAAGAGACCCAGTACTTC.